Presented here are 21 T cell receptor beta chains from one specimen sequenced in a study of blood T cell repertoires in COVID-19. This table comes from immunoSEQ multiplex PCR, and its TCRdb copy is limited to in-frame clones, with some not included. In the table there are hundreds of thousands of clones, approximately 85% of which are singletons. Sample: peripheral blood. These receptors came from a woman in her fifties or sixties with active or convalescent COVID-19.

V usage is TRBV11-2 and J usage is TRBJ2-7, with TRBD2 identical over 13 bases. Germline V gives CDR1 SGHAT, CDR2 FQNNGV. V dropped 3 bases and J dropped 4; count of bases not matched to a gene: 3. This CDR3 has 15 residues. The CDR3: CASSFTSGGVYEQYF. CDR3 coding DNA: TGTGCCAGCAGCTTCACTAGCGGGGGGGTTTACGAGCAGTACTTC. Together with reference TRBV11-2 and TRBJ2-7, the CDR3 gives the full variable domain: EAGVAQSPRYKIIEKRQSVAFWCNPISGHATLYWYQQILGQGPKLLIQFQNNGVVDDSQLPKDRFSAERLKGVDSTLKIQPAKLEDSAVYLCASSFTSGGVYEQYFGPGTRLTVT.

J is TRBJ2-5 and V is TRBV4-1; tentatively, D is TRBD2 (7 bases). Trimming removed 3 bases from V and 6 bases from J, with 20 bases in between. CDR3 length equals 16 residues. Germline assignment: CDR1 MGHRA and CDR2 YSYEKL. This CDR3 is CASSQGGADPSQTQYF. Written as DNA, the CDR3 is TGCGCCAGCAGCCAGGGGGGGGCGGACCCCTCCCAGACCCAGTACTTC.

The chain uses TRBV19 and TRBJ1-6, with TRBD1 matching 10 bases. Trimming at V came to 3 bases and at J to 10 bases, leaving 12 bases not matched to a gene. CDR1 is LNHDA, CDR2 SQIVND, per germline (reference sequence). The CDR3 runs to 17 residues. CDR3 loop: CASSIHSSRDRGSPLHF. CDR3 DNA: TGTGCCAGTAGTATTCACTCCAGCCGGGACAGGGGATCACCCCTCCACTTT.

This clone was seen a single time. The rearrangement links TRBV5-8 to TRBJ1-5; TRBD1 might be the D (5 bases). This CDR3 comprises 13 residues. Germline CDR1 and CDR2: SGHTS and YDEGEE. With 0 bases removed from V and 5 bases from J, the gap between germline ends came to 6 bases. The CDR3 bases are TGTGCCAGCAGCTTGGGGGGGGATCAGCCCCAGCATTTT. This codes for CASSLGGDQPQHF.

This chain uses TRBV7-2 with TRBJ1-1; possibly TRBD1 for D (6 bases). Germline V gives CDR1 SGHTA, CDR2 FQGNSA. V lost 2 bases, J lost 1 base, and 8 bases lay in between. The CDR3 sequence is 14 residues long. CDR3 sequence: CASSLQGRNTEAFF. The CDR3 coding sequence is TGTGCCAGCAGCTTACAGGGGAGGAACACTGAAGCTTTCTTT.

This clone was seen once. The chain employs TRBV5-1 and TRBJ1-2; D is ambiguous. The V gene's germline CDR1 is SGHRS and CDR2 YFSETQ. CDR3 length: 15 amino acids. Deletions cut 1 base from V and 4 bases from J, with 14 bases between. CDR3 sequence (DNA): TGCGCCAGCAGCTTGTTCCGGGATCTCCGCTATGGCTACACCTTC. The encoded protein is CASSLFRDLRYGYTF. The full variable domain, in which reference TRBV5-1 and TRBJ1-2 provide the parts outside the CDR3, is KAGVTQTPRYLIKTRGQQVTLSCSPISGHRSVSWYQQTPGQGLQFLFEYFSETQRNKGNFPGRFSGRQFSNSRSEMNVSTLELGDSALYLCASSLFRDLRYGYTFGSGTRLTVV.

In its sample, this clone was seen once. This sequence joins TRBV7-8 and TRBJ2-7; TRBD2 agrees at 7 bases. The V segment lost 0 bases and the J segment 2 bases; nucleotides outside the gene matches: 4. The CDR3 length is 15 residues. Per the germline V gene, CDR1 is SGHVS and CDR2 is FQNEAQ. CDR3 sequence reads: CASSLARGGTYEQYF. CDR3 coding DNA: TGTGCCAGCAGCTTAGCCCGCGGGGGTACCTACGAGCAGTACTTC.

The CDR3: CAWSVTLQGRVGGYTF. In DNA form, the CDR3 reads TGTGCCTGGAGCGTAACGCTTCAGGGAAGGGTCGGAGGCTACACCTTC. The rearrangement uses TRBV30 and TRBJ1-2, with D maybe TRBD1 (5 bases). From germline, CDR1 is GTSNPN and CDR2 SVGIG (reference sequence). Trimming took 3 bases from V and 8 from J, leaving 25 bases between them. The CDR3 is made up of 16 amino acids. The full variable domain, in which reference TRBV30 and TRBJ1-2 provide the parts outside the CDR3, is SQTIHQWPATLVQPVGSPLSLECTVEGTSNPNLYWYRQAAGRGLQLLFYSVGIGQISSEVPQNLSASRPQDRQFILSSKKLLLSDSGFYLCAWSVTLQGRVGGYTFGSGTRLTVV.

The chain has TRBV27 and TRBJ1-2; maybe TRBD1 (5 bases). V was clipped by 4 bases and J by 4 bases, with 25 bases between them. This CDR3 comprises 18 residues. Per germline, CDR1 MNHEY and CDR2 SMNVEV (reference sequence). CDR3 DNA sequence: TGTGCCAGCAGTTCTTTGGGCTTGGGTCAGGGATCTTTCTATGGCTACACCTTC. Its protein is CASSSLGLGQGSFYGYTF.

This clone is a singleton in its sample. The chain employs TRBV6-2 or TRBV6-3 and TRBJ1-4, with TRBD1 matching over 7 bases. The V gene end was trimmed by 5 bases and the J gene end by 8 bases; junction bases not matched to a gene: 11. The CDR3 totals 15 residues. Per germline, CDR1 MNHEY and CDR2 SVGEGT. DNA for the CDR3: TGTGCCAGCAGTCCACGGACAGGCATAAGCGAAAAACTGTTTTTT. Amino acids: CASSPRTGISEKLFF.

The chain employs TRBV14 and TRBJ2-3; 9 bases align to TRBD2. The CDR3 runs 14 residues. The V gene's germline CDR1 is SGHDN and CDR2 FVKESK. V lost 4 bases to trimming and J lost 4 bases; unmatched junction nucleotides: 3. CDR3 in DNA: TGTGCCAGCAGCCGCGGGGGGGCCGCAGATACGCAGTATTTT. Amino acids: CASSRGGAADTQYF.

The chain has TRBV19 and TRBJ1-6; 12 positions agree with TRBD1. The CDR3 sequence is 19 residues long. Trimming cost V 5 bases and J 0 bases; bases outside gene matches: 8. Germline lookup yields CDR1 LNHDA and CDR2 SQIVND (reference sequence). The CDR3 loop reads CASSLRGQGASSYNSPLHF. The CDR3 nucleotides are TGTGCCAGTAGTCTTCGGGGACAGGGGGCGAGCTCCTATAATTCACCCCTCCACTTT.

V gene TRBV2 combines with J gene TRBJ2-1; D may be TRBD1 (6 bases). The length of the CDR3 is 14 residues. Trimming removed 8 bases at V and 0 bases at J, with 11 bases between. Germline V gives CDR1 SNHLY, CDR2 FYNNEI. The DNA of the CDR3 is TGTGCCAGCGCTACCAGGGGCTCCTACAATGAGCAGTTCTTC. It is translated as CASATRGSYNEQFF.

V is TRBV6-5 and J is TRBJ1-4; 9 bases fit TRBD1. CDR3 length: 15 residues. Germline lookup yields CDR1 MNHEY and CDR2 SVGAGI. With 2 bases clipped from V and 5 bases from J, the junction kept 3 bases outside the gene matches. This CDR3 reads CASSYPGQGNEKLFF. Written as DNA, the CDR3 is TGTGCCAGCAGTTACCCGGGACAGGGAAATGAAAAACTGTTTTTT.

This chain connects TRBV5-4 to TRBJ2-3, with TRBD1 matching 9 bases. This CDR3 region has 15 residues. Germline CDR1 and CDR2: SGHNT and YYREEE (reference sequence). The J segment lost 2 bases and the V segment lost 3 bases, leaving 4 bases of the junction unmatched. This CDR3 is CASSYRTGATDTQYF. The CDR3 DNA follows: TGTGCCAGCAGCTATCGGACAGGGGCCACAGATACGCAGTATTTT. Full variable domain (outside the CDR3, taken from reference TRBV5-4 and TRBJ2-3): ETGVTQSPTHLIKTRGQQVTLRCSSQSGHNTVSWYQQALGQGPQFIFQYYREEENGRGNFPPRFSGLQFPNYSSELNVNALELDDSALYLCASSYRTGATDTQYFGPGTRLTVL.

This chain links TRBV19 with TRBJ2-5; 15 bases agree with TRBD2. Germline V gives CDR1 LNHDA, CDR2 SQIVND (reference sequence). The CDR3 sequence is 17 residues long. The V gene end was trimmed by 1 base and the J gene end by 7 bases; junction bases not matched to a gene: 7. This CDR3 is CASSIGGLAGGLGTQYF. In DNA form, the CDR3 reads TGTGCCAGTAGTATAGGCGGACTAGCGGGGGGGCTAGGGACCCAGTACTTC.

The rearrangement uses TRBV6-2 or TRBV6-3 and TRBJ1-6; D remains unclear. CDR1 and CDR2 (germline): MNHEY, SVGEGT. Trimming left V 5 bases short and J 0 bases short, with 5 bases between. The CDR3 contains 14 residues. The CDR3 DNA sequence: TGTGCCAGCAGTCCGAGCTCCTATAATTCACCCCTCCACTTT. This gives the protein CASSPSSYNSPLHF.

The chain joins TRBV29-1 to TRBJ1-6, with 7 positions matching TRBD1. Trimming removed 5 bases from V and 3 bases from J; junction bases left unmatched: 7. CDR1 and CDR2 from the germline V gene are SQVTM and ANQGSEA. This CDR3 is built from 15 residues. The CDR3 spells CSVQTDRVYNSPLHF. In nucleotides, the CDR3 is TGCAGCGTTCAGACCGACAGGGTCTATAATTCACCCCTCCACTTT.

The rearrangement joins TRBV5-6 to TRBJ1-2; 8 nucleotides align to TRBD1. The CDR3 is 14 residues long. The germline V gene encodes CDR1 SGHDT and CDR2 YYEEEE. After removal of 4 bases from V and 2 bases from J, the junction contained 4 bases not matched to a gene. CDR3 residues: CASSRGQVNYGYTF. The DNA of the CDR3 is TGTGCCAGCAGCCGGGGACAGGTCAACTATGGCTACACCTTC. Combining the CDR3 with reference TRBV5-6 and TRBJ1-2 gives the whole variable domain DAGVTQSPTHLIKTRGQQVTLRCSPKSGHDTVSWYQQALGQGPQFIFQYYEEEERQRGNFPDRFSGHQFPNYSSELNVNALLLGDSALYLCASSRGQVNYGYTFGSGTRLTVV.

This clone showed up just once. The chain uses TRBV2 and TRBJ1-2; perhaps TRBD1 as D (5 bases). The CDR3 contains 13 residues. The V and J ends lost 1 base and 4 bases respectively, with 7 bases between them. CDR1 is SNHLY and CDR2 is FYNNEI in the germline V gene. CDR3 amino acids: CASSEEQVYGYTF. The CDR3 bases are TGTGCCAGCAGTGAAGAACAGGTCTATGGCTACACCTTC.

The V gene is TRBV7-2, the J gene TRBJ2-3; tentative D call: TRBD2 (6 bases). There are 14 residues in the CDR3. Germline V gene data show CDR1 as SGHTA and CDR2 as FQGNSA. V dropped 0 bases and J dropped 3 bases, with 7 bases sitting between them. The CDR3 region is CASSLAGGTDTQYF. The CDR3 DNA reads TGTGCCAGCAGCTTAGCTGGGGGGACAGATACGCAGTATTTT.